This entry lists 18 T cell receptor beta chains sequenced from one sample in a study of T cells after yellow fever vaccination. TCRdb re-called the 5' RACE reads through MiXCR, storing one row per CDR3 protein. Of hundreds of thousands of distinct CDR3 sequences in the sample, roughly 9.4% were seen once. Sequencing was performed on PBMCs, taken on the day of the first yellow fever vaccination. The origin of the receptors is a man between 18 and 29 years old who received the YFV17D yellow fever vaccine.

This clonotype was seen many times. The V gene is TRBV7-2, the J gene TRBJ2-1, with TRBD2 identical over 14 bases. The junction had 5 bases not matched to a gene; V was cut back by 1 base and J by 9 bases. Germline lookup yields CDR1 SGHTA and CDR2 FQGNSA. The CDR3 is 16 amino acids. This CDR3 is CASSLDGLAGGSEQFF. The CDR3 nucleotides are TGTGCCAGCAGCTTAGATGGACTAGCGGGGGGCAGTGAGCAGTTCTTC.

This clonotype turned up a few times. The chain recombines TRBV10-3 with TRBJ1-3, with D perhaps matching TRBD1 (6 bases). Trimming removed 4 bases from V and 0 bases from J, with 16 bases in between. The CDR3 has 17 amino acids. Germline assignment: CDR1 ENHRY and CDR2 SYGVKD. The CDR3 spells CAISGIGGPSSGNTIYF. The CDR3 DNA reads TGTGCCATCAGTGGAATAGGGGGACCGAGCTCTGGAAACACCATATATTTT.

This clonotype was observed many times. The chain uses TRBV5-1 and TRBJ2-1; 11 bases fit TRBD2. The germline V gene encodes CDR1 SGHRS and CDR2 YFSETQ. This CDR3 comprises 14 residues. V shed 1 base and J 14 bases; nucleotides not matched to a gene: 8. The CDR3 bases are TGCGCCAGCAGCTTGACTAGCGGGGGTCAAAAGGAGTTCTTC. It codes for CASSLTSGGQKEFF.

This chain connects TRBV7-2 to TRBJ1-5, with 8 positions matching TRBD1. Looked up from germline, CDR1 is SGHTA and CDR2 is FQGNSA. The CDR3 is 14 residues long. Trimming took 5 bases from V and 7 from J; bases not matched to a gene: 7. The CDR3 DNA reads as TGTGCCAGCAGCCCGAACAGGGGGGAGCAGCCCCAGCATTTT. Amino acid sequence: CASSPNRGEQPQHF.

The rearrangement joins TRBV5-1 to TRBJ1-4; D may be TRBD1 (5 bases). The CDR3 extends over 14 amino acids. V dropped 4 bases and J dropped 6 bases, with 13 bases sitting between them. Per the germline V gene, CDR1 is SGHRS and CDR2 is YFSETQ. The CDR3 coding sequence is TGCGCCAGCAGCGGGGGTGCAGAGGATGAAAAACTGTTTTTT. This codes for CASSGGAEDEKLFF.

The gene calls are TRBV12-3 or TRBV12-4 and TRBJ1-5; D is ambiguous. This CDR3 has 11 amino acids. Between the trimmed V and J ends, which lost 8 bases and 4 bases, there was a span of 6 bases. As DNA, the CDR3 is TGTGCCAGCGGGGATAATCAGCCCCAGCATTTT. As protein: CASGDNQPQHF.

This clonotype has just a few counts. V is TRBV29-1 and J is TRBJ2-7; possible D gene TRBD1, 6 bases. From germline, CDR1 is SQVTM and CDR2 ANQGSEA. The CDR3 has 14 residues. V lost 4 bases and J 2 bases, leaving 15 bases between the germline ends. CDR3 region: CSVAEPGATYEQYV. Here the CDR3 DNA reads TGCAGCGTTGCGGAGCCAGGGGCGACCTACGAGCAGTACGTC.

This clonotype was recorded many times. This chain uses TRBV5-1 with TRBJ2-5; D call uncertain. Per the germline V gene, CDR1 is SGHRS and CDR2 is YFSETQ. CDR3 length: 15 amino acids. The V end lost 1 base, the J end lost 2 bases, and 12 bases lay between the germline ends. The CDR3 nucleotides read TGCGCCAGCAGCTTGAGGCCCCAGCCACAAGAGACCCAGTACTTC. Translating gives CASSLRPQPQETQYF.

This clonotype came up many times. The chain uses TRBV18 and TRBJ2-5; unclear D gene. Germline V CDR1 and CDR2: KGHSH, LQKENI. V dropped 2 bases and J dropped 5 bases, with 3 bases sitting between them. CDR3 size: 11 residues. The CDR3 DNA is TGTGCCAGCTCACCAATGGAGACCCAGTACTTC. Amino acids: CASSPMETQYF. Variable domain in full (rest from reference TRBV18 and TRBJ2-5): NAGVMQNPRHLVRRRGQEARLRCSPMKGHSHVYWYRQLPEEGLKFMVYLQKENIIDESGMPKERFSAEFPKEGPSILRIQQVVRGDSAAYFCASSPMETQYFGPGTRLLVL.

A few counts support this clonotype. The V gene is TRBV5-6, the J gene TRBJ1-1, with TRBD1 as a possible D gene (5 bases). Trimming removed 1 base at V and 10 bases at J, with 11 bases between. The CDR3 has 12 residues. The germline CDR1 and CDR2 sequences are SGHDT and YYEEEE. This chain's CDR3 is CASSLQGIAAFF. CDR3 DNA sequence: TGTGCCAGCAGCTTGCAGGGTATAGCAGCTTTCTTT.

The sample holds a few counts of this clonotype. This chain uses TRBV5-5 with TRBJ2-7, with a weak D call TRBD1 (6 bases). V was trimmed by 5 bases and J by 2 bases, leaving 14 bases between them. This CDR3 comprises 14 residues. In germline, CDR1 is SGHKS, CDR2 YYEKEE (reference sequence). The CDR3 DNA reads TGTGCCAGCAGACCAGGGGATTCGCCCTACGAGCAGTACTTC. Translation: CASRPGDSPYEQYF. The full variable domain, completed using reference TRBV5-5 and TRBJ2-7, is DAGVTQSPTHLIKTRGQQVTLRCSPISGHKSVSWYQQVLGQGPQFIFQYYEKEERGRGNFPDRFSARQFPNYSSELNVNALLLGDSALYLCASRPGDSPYEQYFGPGTRLTVT.

A few counts support this clonotype. This rearrangement joins TRBV2 to TRBJ2-7, with 7 bases that match TRBD1. V shed 6 bases and J 3 bases; nucleotides not matched to a gene: 8. This CDR3 region has 14 residues. Germline values: CDR1 SNHLY, CDR2 FYNNEI. CDR3 protein: CASRSHQGDYEQYV. The CDR3 coding sequence is TGTGCCAGCAGATCCCACCAGGGGGACTACGAGCAGTACGTC.

The chain employs TRBV5-1 and TRBJ2-5; D is undetermined. Trimming removed 1 base at V and 5 bases at J, with 9 bases between. Germline CDR1 is SGHRS and CDR2 is YFSETQ. CDR3 length equals 13 residues. This chain's CDR3 is CASSLLGSETQYF. CDR3 sequence (DNA): TGCGCCAGCAGCTTGCTGGGGTCGGAGACCCAGTACTTC.

The rearrangement links TRBV7-9 to TRBJ1-2; a possible D gene is TRBD1 (5 bases). V shed 4 bases and J shed 8 bases, with 17 bases lying between them. CDR1 is SEHNR, CDR2 FQNEAQ, per germline (reference sequence). This CDR3 has 14 residues. The CDR3 DNA reads as TGTGCCAGCAGCTCACTGGGTGGGGCGCGAGGCTACACCTTC. This encodes CASSSLGGARGYTF.

The CDR3 spells CASSWGTGEQYF. For the CDR3, the DNA is TGTGCCAGCAGCTGGGGAACCGGCGAGCAGTACTTC. The rearrangement joins TRBV5-6 to TRBJ2-7; no definite D call. The CDR3 is 12 residues long. The ends were cut back, 3 bases at V and 6 bases at J, with 10 bases in the middle. Germline-derived CDR1 and CDR2 are SGHDT and YYEEEE.

This clonotype was seen only a few times. This chain uses TRBV5-6 with TRBJ2-7, with a possible D match to TRBD1 (6 bases). The CDR3 length is 13 residues. Looked up from germline, CDR1 is SGHDT and CDR2 is YYEEEE. Trimming shortened V by 1 base and J by 4 bases, and 9 bases separated the two germline ends. The CDR3 nucleotides read TGTGCCAGCAGCTTGAGGGACAAATACGAGCAGTACGTC. Its protein is CASSLRDKYEQYV.

The chain joins TRBV7-2 to TRBJ2-1; 9 bases agree with TRBD2. J gave up 0 bases and V 2 bases, and 5 bases lay outside the gene matches. This CDR3 spans 17 amino acids. Germline V CDR1 and CDR2: SGHTA, FQGNSA. Here the CDR3 reads CASSLRTSAVSYNEQFF. The CDR3 nucleotides read TGTGCCAGCAGCTTACGGACTAGCGCCGTCTCCTACAATGAGCAGTTCTTC. Looking up the rest from reference TRBV7-2 and TRBJ2-1 gives the full variable domain: GAGVSQSPSNKVTEKGKDVELRCDPISGHTALYWYRQSLGQGLEFLIYFQGNSAPDKSGLPSDRFSAERTGGSVSTLTIQRTQQEDSAVYLCASSLRTSAVSYNEQFFGPGTRLTVL.

This clonotype was detected many times. This chain uses TRBV7-9 with TRBJ1-2; 8 bases fit TRBD1. Germline V gene data show CDR1 as SEHNR and CDR2 as FQNEAQ (reference sequence). The length of the CDR3 is 13 residues. Losses at the gene ends were 3 bases for V and 8 bases for J; bases not matched to a gene: 5. Here the CDR3 reads CASSFPDRAGYTF. The CDR3 DNA is TGTGCCAGCAGCTTTCCGGACAGGGCCGGCTACACCTTC.